The sequence of this T cell receptor (beta chain) was determined in a study of brain metastases from non-small cell lung cancer. Sequencing was performed with immunoSEQ multiplex PCR; in TCRdb, only in-frame clones are kept and a portion is missing. Seen here are approximately 2,100 clones, approximately 88% observed once, and the top ten hold roughly 4.4%. Note on this clone: The antigen remains undetermined.

Germline lookup yields CDR1 LNHDA and CDR2 SQIVND (reference sequence). CDR3 length: 17 amino acids. The V and J ends lost 3 bases and 5 bases, in that order; junction bases with no gene match: 14. Study outcomes and limitations: Brain metastases had lower T-cell infiltration than primary tumors.

The source material was primary lung tumor tissue. The chain combines TRBV19 with TRBJ1-1, with 8 bases lining up with TRBD1. This clonotype was obtained from a donor aged 40 or older with non-small cell lung cancer. DNA for the CDR3: TGTGCCAGTAGTATGGGCCCTTATCAGGGGGCCAGGACTGAAGCTTTCTTT. Its translation: CASSMGPYQGARTEAFF.